These T cell receptor beta chains were read from a single sample in a study of blood T cell repertoires in COVID-19. Clones were sequenced by immunoSEQ multiplex PCR, and TCRdb holds only the in-frame ones, with some missing. The data hold about 290,000 clones, with 70% to 90% observed a single time. The material sequenced was peripheral blood. These receptors all come from a woman aged 25 to 39 with active or convalescent COVID-19. The conserved cysteine and the conserved F or W are not part of the CDR3 here. The order of the fields is clone size, J gene, V gene, CDR3 protein. Clone size is given for some rows only: seen once, a few or many times, or a class if the clone is expanded.

clone_size: .
j_call: TRBJ2-5
v_call: TRBV19
cdr3_aa: ASSSHGQSERRTQY

clone_size: .
j_call: TRBJ2-1
v_call: TRBV18
cdr3_aa: ASSPRQGSNEQF

clone_size: .
j_call: TRBJ1-4
v_call: TRBV2
cdr3_aa: ASGASGATNEKLF

clone_size: .
j_call: TRBJ2-1
v_call: TRBV11-1
cdr3_aa: ASSPLEAYNEQF

clone_size: .
j_call: TRBJ1-1
v_call: TRBV15
cdr3_aa: ATSRAGVSEAF

clone_size: .
j_call: TRBJ1-1
v_call: TRBV3-1/TRBV3-2
cdr3_aa: ASSQEGTSGGAF

clone_size: .
j_call: TRBJ1-2
v_call: TRBV5-1
cdr3_aa: ASSTTGGGYGYT

clone_size: .
j_call: TRBJ1-5
v_call: TRBV21-1
cdr3_aa: ASRASGGRLPQH

clone_size: .
j_call: TRBJ2-3
v_call: TRBV6-5
cdr3_aa: ASKTGGLNTQY

clone_size: .
j_call: TRBJ2-7
v_call: TRBV30
cdr3_aa: AWSVGAGGEQY

clone_size: once
j_call: TRBJ1-1
v_call: TRBV5-1
cdr3_aa: ASSPDRLMNTEAF

clone_size: .
j_call: TRBJ2-3
v_call: TRBV7-3
cdr3_aa: ASSRDYTDTQY

clone_size: .
j_call: TRBJ2-3
v_call: TRBV7-9
cdr3_aa: ASSSRTSGGADTQY